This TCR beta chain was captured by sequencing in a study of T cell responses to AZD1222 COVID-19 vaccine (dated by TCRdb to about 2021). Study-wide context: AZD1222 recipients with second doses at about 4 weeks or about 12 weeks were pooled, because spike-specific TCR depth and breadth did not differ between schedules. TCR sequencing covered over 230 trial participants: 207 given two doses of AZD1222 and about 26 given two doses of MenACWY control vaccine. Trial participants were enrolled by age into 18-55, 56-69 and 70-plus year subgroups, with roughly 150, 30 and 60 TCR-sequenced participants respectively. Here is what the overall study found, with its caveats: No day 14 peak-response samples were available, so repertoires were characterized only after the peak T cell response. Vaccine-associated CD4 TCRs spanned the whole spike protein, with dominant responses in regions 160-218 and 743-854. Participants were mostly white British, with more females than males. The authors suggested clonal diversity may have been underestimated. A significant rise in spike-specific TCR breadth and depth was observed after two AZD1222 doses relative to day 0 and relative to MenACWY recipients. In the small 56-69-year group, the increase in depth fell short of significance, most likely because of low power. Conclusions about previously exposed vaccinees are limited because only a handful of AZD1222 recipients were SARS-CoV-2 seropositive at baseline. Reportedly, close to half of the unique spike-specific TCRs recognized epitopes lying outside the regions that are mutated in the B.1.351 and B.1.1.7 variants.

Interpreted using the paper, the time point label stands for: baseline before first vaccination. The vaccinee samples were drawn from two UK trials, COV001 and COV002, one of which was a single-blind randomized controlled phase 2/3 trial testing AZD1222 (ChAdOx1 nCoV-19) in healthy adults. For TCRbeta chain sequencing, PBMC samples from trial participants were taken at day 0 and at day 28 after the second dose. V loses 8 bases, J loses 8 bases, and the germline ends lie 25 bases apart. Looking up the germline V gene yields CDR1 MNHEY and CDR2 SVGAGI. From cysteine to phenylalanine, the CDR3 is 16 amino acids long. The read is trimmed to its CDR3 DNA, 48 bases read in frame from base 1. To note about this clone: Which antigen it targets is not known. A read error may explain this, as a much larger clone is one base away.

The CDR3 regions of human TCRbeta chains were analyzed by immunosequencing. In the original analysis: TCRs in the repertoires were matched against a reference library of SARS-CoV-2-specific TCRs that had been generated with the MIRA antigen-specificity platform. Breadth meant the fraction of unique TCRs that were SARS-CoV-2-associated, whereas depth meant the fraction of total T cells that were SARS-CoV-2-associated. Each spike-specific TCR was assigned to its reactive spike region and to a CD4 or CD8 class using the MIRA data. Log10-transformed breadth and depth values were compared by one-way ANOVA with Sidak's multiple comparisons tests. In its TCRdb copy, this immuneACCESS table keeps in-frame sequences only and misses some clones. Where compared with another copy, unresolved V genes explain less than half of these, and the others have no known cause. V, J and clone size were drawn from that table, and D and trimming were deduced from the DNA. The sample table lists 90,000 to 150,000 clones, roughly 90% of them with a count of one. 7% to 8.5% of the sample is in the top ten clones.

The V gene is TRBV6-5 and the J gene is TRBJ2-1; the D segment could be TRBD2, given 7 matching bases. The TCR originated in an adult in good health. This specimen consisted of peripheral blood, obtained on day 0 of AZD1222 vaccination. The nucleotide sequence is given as TGTGCCAGCTGTTGGGGGTGGAGCGGAGGGGGGGATGAGCAGTTCTTC. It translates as CASCWGWSGGGDEQFF.